The present entry profiles one T cell receptor (beta chain) with its context. Its antigen is unknown. No base quality values were provided; no much bigger clone lies one nucleotide off. This specimen belongs to a study of T cell responses to AZD1222 COVID-19 vaccine (dated by TCRdb to the early 2020s). Background for the entire study: TCR sequencing covered fewer than 250 trial participants: some 210 given two doses of AZD1222 and 26 given two doses of MenACWY control vaccine. Trial participants were enrolled by age into 18-55, 56-69 and 70-plus year subgroups, with approximately 150, 30 and 60 TCR-sequenced participants respectively. Here is what the overall study found, with its caveats: Conclusions about previously exposed vaccinees are limited because only five to seven AZD1222 recipients were SARS-CoV-2 seropositive at baseline. After two AZD1222 doses, both the breadth and the depth of spike-specific TCRs were significantly higher than at day 0 and than in MenACWY recipients. Participants were mostly white British, with more females than males. The authors suggested clonal diversity may have been underestimated. Reportedly, close to half of the unique spike-specific TCRs recognized epitopes lying outside the regions that are mutated in the B.1.351 and B.1.1.7 variants. In the small 56-69-year group, the increase in depth fell short of significance, most likely because of low power. Vaccine-associated CD4 TCRs spanned the whole spike protein, with dominant responses in regions 160-218 and 743-854. Because no day 14 peak-response samples were available, repertoires were characterized only after the peak T cell response.

A distance of 5 bases separates the germline ends of V and J, which lose 1 base and 5 bases respectively. There are 13 amino acids in the CDR3, from cysteine to phenylalanine inclusive. The CDR3 DNA has 39 bases and is translated from base 1. CDR1 and CDR2 were assigned from the germline V gene as KGHSH and LQKENI. The CDR3 regions of human TCRbeta chains were subjected to immunosequencing. From the authors' description of their analysis: Repertoire TCRs were checked for matches against a reference library of SARS-CoV-2-specific TCRs that had been generated using the MIRA antigen-specificity platform. Breadth meant the fraction of unique TCRs that were SARS-CoV-2-associated, whereas depth meant the fraction of total T cells that were SARS-CoV-2-associated. Each spike-specific TCR was assigned to its reactive spike region and to a CD4 or CD8 class using the MIRA data. Log10-transformed breadth and depth values were compared by one-way ANOVA with Sidak's multiple comparisons tests. This immuneACCESS table, as held by TCRdb, lists in-frame sequences with V and J called but not all clones. Of the missing ones, under half trace to an unresolved V gene in checked studies; the others have no known cause. V and J calls and clone size are as listed in that table; D and trimming were resolved from the DNA. Recorded for this sample are around 78,000 clones; roughly 90% of them occurred a single time. The ten top clones hold about 1.3% of the sample.

Per the publication, the time point label means: about 28 days (+/-7) after the second vaccine dose. Because spike-specific TCR depth and breadth did not differ between the two schedules, AZD1222 recipients who got a second dose at roughly 4 weeks were pooled with those who got a second dose at roughly 12 weeks. The vaccinee samples were drawn from two UK trials, COV001 and COV002, one of which was a single-blind randomized controlled phase 2/3 trial testing AZD1222 (ChAdOx1 nCoV-19) in healthy adults. For TCRbeta chain sequencing, PBMC samples were collected from trial participants at day 0 and at day 28 after the second dose.

Rearrangement joined TRBV18 to TRBJ2-2, with no confidently assigned D gene. The sequencing used peripheral blood, collected 28 days after the second AZD1222 dose. This TCR was recovered from an adult who received the AZD1222 COVID-19 vaccine. Here is the DNA: TGTGCCAGCTCACCACGTAATACCGGGGAGCTGTTTTTT. This is translated as CASSPRNTGELFF.